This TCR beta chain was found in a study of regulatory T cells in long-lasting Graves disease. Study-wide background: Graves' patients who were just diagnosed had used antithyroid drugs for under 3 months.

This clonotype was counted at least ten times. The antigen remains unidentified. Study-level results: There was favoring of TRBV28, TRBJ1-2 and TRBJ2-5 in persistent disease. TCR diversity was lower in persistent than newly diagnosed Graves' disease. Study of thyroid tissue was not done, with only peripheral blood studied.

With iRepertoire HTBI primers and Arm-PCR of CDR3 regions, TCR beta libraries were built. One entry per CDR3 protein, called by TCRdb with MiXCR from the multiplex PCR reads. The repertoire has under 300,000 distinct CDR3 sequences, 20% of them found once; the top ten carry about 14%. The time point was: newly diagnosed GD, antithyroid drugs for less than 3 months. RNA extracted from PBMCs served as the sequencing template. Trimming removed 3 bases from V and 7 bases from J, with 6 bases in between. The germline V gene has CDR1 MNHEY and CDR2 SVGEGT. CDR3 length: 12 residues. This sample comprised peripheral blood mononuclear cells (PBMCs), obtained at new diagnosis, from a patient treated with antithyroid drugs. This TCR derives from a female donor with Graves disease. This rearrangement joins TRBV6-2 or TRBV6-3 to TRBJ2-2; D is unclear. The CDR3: CASSYGHGELFF. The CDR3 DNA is TGTGCCAGCAGTTATGGGCACGGGGAGCTGTTTTTT.